This T cell receptor beta chain was obtained from a study of cytomegalovirus exposure and HLA in healthy donors. Study-wide points: CMV antigen specificity of a few CMV-associated chains was confirmed in vitro.

About this clone: The target antigen is unknown.

The PCR had 60 Vbeta and 13 Jbeta primers. Original analysis: Later analysis identified tens of millions of unique TCR beta chains, about 10 million shared. Using immunoSEQ multiplex PCR, the repertoire was profiled, and TCRdb retains in-frame clones only, with some absent. V and J calls and clone size are copied from that table; D and trimming were computed from the DNA. The sample totals about 72,000 clones. The CDR3 extends over 17 amino acids. Germline V gene lookup returns CDR1 SGHNT and CDR2 YENEEA. Trimming removed 4 bases at V and 5 bases at J, with 21 bases between. The J gene is TRBJ2-4, the V gene TRBV11-3, with D maybe TRBD1 (7 bases). This receptor was taken from a man aged 40-55 years in good health and CMV-seronegative. The sample comprised PBMCs. DNA for the CDR3: TGTGCCAGCAGCTCCGGGACAGCGGGCCCGACACAAAACATTCAGTACTTC. It is translated as CASSSGTAGPTQNIQYF.